Here is one T cell receptor (beta chain) with its context. The data derive from a study of blood T cell repertoires in COVID-19. Study summary: Sites across the United States, Italy and Spain contributed samples from acute and convalescent COVID-19. Nucleic acid was either cDNA or gDNA, and it came from T cells, B-cell-depleted T cells, or PBMCs.

The CDR3 runs 8 residues. Trimming took 6 bases from V and 14 from J, leaving 5 bases between them. Germline V CDR1 and CDR2: MRHNA, SNTAGT. Original processing notes: By means of reference gene primer amplification, nucleated cell counts were estimated. Here immunoSEQ multiplex PCR was the method, and the copy in TCRdb shows in-frame clones only, minus some. For V, J and clone size, that table is used; D and trimming come from the DNA. The table lists about 80,000 clones, 88% of them singletons. The gene calls are TRBV6-4 and TRBJ2-1; D call uncertain. The sequencing sample was made of peripheral blood. This TCR derives from a woman older than 75 with acute or convalescent COVID-19. CDR3 protein: CASSPKFF. In DNA form, the CDR3 reads TGTGCCAGCAGCCCAAAGTTCTTC.